Following are 23 T cell receptor beta chains from one sample sequenced in a study of T cells in Graves' hyperthyroidism and ophthalmopathy. Amplification targeted TCR beta CDR3 regions from RNA transcripts. The HTBI primer set served for first-round RT-PCR of the TCR CDR3. Via MiXCR, TCRdb re-called the multiplex PCR reads, giving one row per CDR3 protein. The sample shows around 570,000 distinct CDR3 sequences, 15% to 20% of them seen only once. Sequences were obtained from blood. The origin of the receptors is a man aged 35 to 55 with Graves' ophthalmopathy.

This clonotype occurred many times. This rearrangement joins TRBV5-1 to TRBJ2-7, with 11 nucleotides matching TRBD1. Trimming at V came to 0 bases and at J to 0 bases, leaving 2 bases not matched to a gene. The CDR3 runs to 16 residues. From germline, CDR1 is SGHRS and CDR2 YFSETQ. The CDR3: CASSLAGTGGSYEQYF. CDR3 nucleotides: TGCGCCAGCAGCTTGGCCGGGACAGGGGGCTCCTACGAGCAGTACTTC.

There are many counts of this clonotype. This chain connects TRBV3-1 to TRBJ2-5, with 9 bases identical to TRBD2. The V gene's germline CDR1 is LGHDT and CDR2 YNNKEL (reference sequence). The V gene end was trimmed by 4 bases and the J gene end by 5 bases; junction bases not matched to a gene: 5. This CDR3 has 14 amino acids. The CDR3 loop reads CASSLGTSRETQYF. The CDR3 nucleotides read TGTGCCAGCAGCCTCGGGACTAGCCGTGAGACCCAGTACTTC.

This clonotype was detected ten times or more. This chain uses TRBV30 with TRBJ2-5; the match to TRBD1 covers 8 bases. Looked up from germline, CDR1 is GTSNPN and CDR2 is SVGIG (reference sequence). This CDR3 has 13 residues. V trimming: 5 bases; J trimming: 4 bases; junction bases outside the gene matches: 6. CDR3 sequence: CAWFPQGAETQYF. The CDR3 DNA is TGTGCCTGGTTTCCTCAGGGGGCAGAGACCCAGTACTTC. Full variable domain (remainder filled in from reference TRBV30 and TRBJ2-5): SQTIHQWPATLVQPVGSPLSLECTVEGTSNPNLYWYRQAAGRGLQLLFYSVGIGQISSEVPQNLSASRPQDRQFILSSKKLLLSDSGFYLCAWFPQGAETQYFGPGTRLLVL.

The V call is TRBV9, the J call TRBJ1-1; 7 bases agree with TRBD1. The CDR3 covers 14 residues. V trimming: 4 bases; J trimming: 11 bases; junction bases outside the gene matches: 14. The germline V gene encodes CDR1 SGDLS and CDR2 YYNGEE. CDR3 residues: CASSPETGSRTAFF. The DNA for the CDR3 is TGTGCCAGCAGCCCAGAGACAGGGAGCCGTACGGCTTTCTTT.

In its sample, this clonotype was seen once. The chain has TRBV19 and TRBJ2-2, with TRBD2 matching 8 bases. J lost 4 bases, V lost 5 bases, and 6 bases had no gene match. This CDR3 has 15 residues. Germline V gene lookup returns CDR1 LNHDA and CDR2 SQIVND (reference sequence). CDR3 bases: TGTGCCAGTAGTTCTCGTAGCGGGATCACCGGGGAGCTGTTTTTT. It specifies CASSSRSGITGELFF.

This clonotype was seen only a few times. The chain carries TRBV6-1 and TRBJ1-1; D unresolved. CDR1 and CDR2 (germline): MNHNS, SASEGT. The CDR3 spans 13 residues. The V gene lost 6 bases and the J gene lost 3 bases, with 11 bases spanning the gap. This CDR3 reads CASSLYKDTEAFF. The DNA of the CDR3 is TGTGCCAGCAGCCTTTATAAGGACACTGAAGCTTTCTTT.

The table lists this clonotype with a few counts. This rearrangement joins TRBV3-1 to TRBJ2-7; TRBD2 might be the D (6 bases). Germline V gives CDR1 LGHDT, CDR2 YNNKEL (reference sequence). The length of the CDR3 is 12 residues. Trimming cost V 0 bases and J 9 bases, with 9 bases left between them. The CDR3 spells CASSQDLGGQYF. Written as DNA, the CDR3 is TGTGCCAGCAGCCAAGATCTGGGAGGGCAGTACTTC.

This clonotype was detected a few times. V is TRBV6-1 and J is TRBJ2-6; 7 nucleotides line up with TRBD2. Germline V lookup: CDR1 MNHNS, CDR2 SASEGT. The trim removed 5 bases at V and 1 base at J, leaving 5 bases unmatched. CDR3 size: 16 residues. The CDR3 DNA sequence: TGTGCCAGCAGTAGGACTAGGGATTCTGGGGCCAACGTCCTGACTTTC. Residues: CASSRTRDSGANVLTF.

This clonotype was seen many times. The V and J genes are TRBV6-2 or TRBV6-3 and TRBJ1-5, with a possible D match to TRBD1 (5 bases). The CDR3 loop spans 18 amino acids. V was cut by 0 bases and J by 4 bases, with 19 bases left in between. The germline gives CDR1 MNHEY, CDR2 SVGEGT. The CDR3 here is CASSYSRRPTALNQPQHF. For the CDR3, the DNA is TGTGCCAGCAGTTACTCGAGAAGGCCGACAGCCTTAAATCAGCCCCAGCATTTT.

This chain uses TRBV10-3 with TRBJ2-1; TRBD1 might be the D (6 bases). Germline V gene lookup returns CDR1 ENHRY and CDR2 SYGVKD. This CDR3 has 16 amino acids. V gave up 0 bases and J gave up 3 bases, with 12 bases separating them. Here the CDR3 reads CAISESLTGNYNEQFF. The CDR3 nucleotides read TGTGCCATCAGTGAGTCTTTGACAGGAAACTACAATGAGCAGTTCTTC.

V is TRBV20-1 and J is TRBJ2-5; no reliable D call. CDR1 is DFQATT, CDR2 SNEGSKA, per germline (reference sequence). This CDR3 spans 13 amino acids. The V and J ends lost 5 bases and 2 bases respectively, with 12 bases between them. The CDR3 DNA is TGCAGTGCTCCTCGCGTTGGACAAGAGACCCAGTACTTC. This translates into CSAPRVGQETQYF.

This clonotype was counted many times. The J gene is TRBJ1-1, the V gene TRBV6-1; D call uncertain. V lost 8 bases, J lost 4 bases, and 11 bases lay in between. The CDR3 runs 12 residues. Germline V lookup: CDR1 MNHNS, CDR2 SASEGT. The CDR3 DNA sequence: TGTGCCAGCTCCGAGGGTGGCACTGAAGCTTTCTTT. Translated: CASSEGGTEAFF.

A few counts support this clonotype. The chain uses TRBV29-1 and TRBJ1-1, with TRBD1 identical over 10 bases. This CDR3 contains 15 residues. The V gene's germline CDR1 is SQVTM and CDR2 ANQGSEA. The V segment lost 4 bases and the J segment 4 bases; nucleotides outside the gene matches: 9. The CDR3 reads CSVAKVRDRGTEAFF. In DNA, the CDR3 is TGCAGCGTTGCAAAAGTCCGGGACAGGGGCACTGAAGCTTTCTTT.

The sample holds many counts of this clonotype. The V call is TRBV7-3, the J call TRBJ1-1; D is possibly TRBD1 (5 bases). Trimming cost V 6 bases and J 1 base, with 9 bases left between them. The CDR3 is made up of 13 amino acids. The germline CDR1 and CDR2 sequences are SGHTA and FQGTGA. The CDR3 DNA follows: TGTGCCAGCAGTCTACAGGAGAACACTGAAGCTTTCTTT. Translating gives CASSLQENTEAFF.

This clonotype was recorded a few times. The V call is TRBV5-6, the J call TRBJ2-2; D is possibly TRBD1 (5 bases). The ends were cut back, 0 bases at V and 5 bases at J, with 11 bases in the middle. Germline CDR1 reads SGHDT; CDR2 reads YYEEEE. The CDR3 covers 15 residues. The CDR3 protein is CASSLGQSGTGELFF. In DNA, the CDR3 is TGTGCCAGCAGCTTGGGACAGTCCGGGACCGGGGAGCTGTTTTTT.

The chain recombines TRBV9 with TRBJ1-1; D is perhaps TRBD1 (6 bases). The V gene lost 3 bases and the J gene lost 7 bases, with 22 bases spanning the gap. The CDR3 is 16 amino acids. Germline CDR1 and CDR2: SGDLS and YYNGEE. The CDR3 reads CASSGPLGATGLEAFF. Here the CDR3 DNA reads TGTGCCAGCAGCGGCCCCTTGGGGGCGACGGGACTTGAAGCTTTCTTT.

The gene calls are TRBV28 and TRBJ1-2; D is unclear. Germline loops: CDR1 MDHEN, CDR2 SYDVKM. There are 14 residues in the CDR3. Trimming removed 3 bases from V and 7 bases from J, with 15 bases in between. DNA for the CDR3: TGTGCCAGCAGTTTTCGGGAGCGCGTTGGTGGCTACACCTTC. Protein: CASSFRERVGGYTF.

The gene calls are TRBV3-1 and TRBJ2-1; possibly TRBD2 for D (6 bases). This CDR3 spans 14 amino acids. Germline CDR1 LGHDT, CDR2 YNNKEL (reference sequence). V was trimmed by 2 bases and J by 7 bases, leaving 12 bases between them. Written as DNA, the CDR3 is TGTGCCAGCAGCCAAAGTCTAGCGAGGAATGAGCAGTTCTTC. This translates into CASSQSLARNEQFF.

At least ten counts were recorded for this clonotype. The rearrangement uses TRBV28 and TRBJ2-3; 10 positions match TRBD2. The germline V gene has CDR1 MDHEN and CDR2 SYDVKM. The CDR3 extends over 15 amino acids. The V and J ends lost 4 bases and 2 bases, in that order; junction bases with no gene match: 3. CDR3 DNA sequence: TGTGCCAGCAGTTCAGCGGGAGGGCCCACAGATACGCAGTATTTT. Its translation is CASSSAGGPTDTQYF.

V gene TRBV7-8 combines with J gene TRBJ2-3, with D maybe TRBD2 (5 bases). CDR1 and CDR2 from the germline V gene are SGHVS and FQNEAQ. This CDR3 is 16 amino acids long. Between the trimmed V and J ends, which lost 5 bases and 2 bases, there was a span of 17 bases. The CDR3 is CASSAYTQRPTDTQYF. CDR3 sequence (DNA): TGTGCCAGCAGCGCGTACACCCAGCGGCCCACAGATACGCAGTATTTT.

This chain joins TRBV28 and TRBJ2-2, with TRBD2 identical over 9 bases. Trimming removed 1 base from V and 4 bases from J; junction bases left unmatched: 4. The germline CDR1 and CDR2 sequences are MDHEN and SYDVKM. The CDR3 is 16 residues long. CDR3 nucleotide sequence: TGTGCCAGCAGTTTATCGGCTAGCGGGATCACCGGGGAGCTGTTTTTT. Translated: CASSLSASGITGELFF.

This chain connects TRBV25-1 to TRBJ1-1; TRBD1 is a possible D gene (5 bases). V was clipped by 6 bases and J by 3 bases, with 8 bases between them. The CDR3 runs 12 residues. Looked up from germline, CDR1 is MGHDK and CDR2 is SYGVNS. The CDR3 DNA follows: TGTGCCAGCAGAGACAGTCACACTGAAGCTTTCTTT. Translation: CASRDSHTEAFF. Complete variable domain (other parts from reference TRBV25-1 and TRBJ1-1): EADIYQTPRYLVIGTGKKITLECSQTMGHDKMYWYQQDPGMELHLIHYSYGVNSTEKGDLSSESTVSRIRTEHFPLTLESARPSHTSQYLCASRDSHTEAFFGQGTRLTVV.

In its sample, this clonotype was seen a few times. The J gene is TRBJ1-6, the V gene TRBV5-1, with D possibly TRBD1 on 5 matching bases. This CDR3 is 15 amino acids long. Germline CDR1 and CDR2: SGHRS and YFSETQ. V gave up 0 bases and J gave up 9 bases, with 13 bases separating them. The CDR3 reads CASSLGRAAPSPLHF. The DNA of the CDR3 is TGCGCCAGCAGCTTGGGCAGGGCAGCCCCTTCACCCCTCCACTTT. The variable domain in full, completed from reference TRBV5-1 and TRBJ1-6, reads KAGVTQTPRYLIKTRGQQVTLSCSPISGHRSVSWYQQTPGQGLQFLFEYFSETQRNKGNFPGRFSGRQFSNSRSEMNVSTLELGDSALYLCASSLGRAAPSPLHFGNGTRLTVT.